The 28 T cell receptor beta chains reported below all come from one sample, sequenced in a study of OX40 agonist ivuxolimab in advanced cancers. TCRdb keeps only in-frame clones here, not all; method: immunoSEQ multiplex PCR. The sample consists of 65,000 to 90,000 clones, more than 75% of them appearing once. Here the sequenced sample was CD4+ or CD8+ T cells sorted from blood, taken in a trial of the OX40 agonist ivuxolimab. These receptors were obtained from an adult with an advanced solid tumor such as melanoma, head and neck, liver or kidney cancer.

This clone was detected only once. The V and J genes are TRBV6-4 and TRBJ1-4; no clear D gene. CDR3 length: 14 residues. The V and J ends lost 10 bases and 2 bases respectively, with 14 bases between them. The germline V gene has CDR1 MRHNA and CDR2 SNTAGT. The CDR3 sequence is CATRRWATNEKLFF. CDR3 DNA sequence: TGTGCCACCCGACGGTGGGCCACTAATGAAAAACTGTTTTTT.

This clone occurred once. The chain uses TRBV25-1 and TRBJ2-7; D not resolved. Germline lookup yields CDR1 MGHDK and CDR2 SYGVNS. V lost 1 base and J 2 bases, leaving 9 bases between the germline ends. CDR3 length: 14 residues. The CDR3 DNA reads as TGTGCCAGCAGTGAATTCGGAAAGCCCTACGAGCAGTACGTC. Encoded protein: CASSEFGKPYEQYV.

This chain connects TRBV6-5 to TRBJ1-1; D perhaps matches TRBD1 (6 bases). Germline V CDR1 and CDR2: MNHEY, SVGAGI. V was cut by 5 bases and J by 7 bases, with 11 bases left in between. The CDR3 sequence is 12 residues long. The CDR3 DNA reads TGTGCCAGCAGTAGAATACAGGGTGAAGCTTTCTTT. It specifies CASSRIQGEAFF.

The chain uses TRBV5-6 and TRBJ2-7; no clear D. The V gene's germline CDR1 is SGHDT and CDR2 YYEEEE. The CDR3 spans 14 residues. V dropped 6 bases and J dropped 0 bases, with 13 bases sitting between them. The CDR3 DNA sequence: TGTGCCAGCACCTCGTTAGGGCACTCCTACGAGCAGTACTTC. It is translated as CASTSLGHSYEQYF.

The CDR3 DNA reads as TGTGCCAGCAGCTTAGATACAGGAGGGAATTCACCCCTCCACTTT. Its protein is CASSLDTGGNSPLHF. V gene TRBV11-2 combines with J gene TRBJ1-6, with D tentatively TRBD1 (5 bases). The V and J ends lost 0 bases and 7 bases respectively, with 10 bases between them. This CDR3 has 15 amino acids. Germline V gene sequence: CDR1 SGHAT, CDR2 FQNNGV.

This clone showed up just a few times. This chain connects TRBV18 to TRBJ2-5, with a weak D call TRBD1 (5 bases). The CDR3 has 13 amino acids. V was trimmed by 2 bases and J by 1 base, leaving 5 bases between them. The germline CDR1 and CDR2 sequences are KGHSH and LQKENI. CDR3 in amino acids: CASSPDSQETQYF. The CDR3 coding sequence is TGTGCCAGCTCACCAGACAGCCAAGAGACCCAGTACTTC.

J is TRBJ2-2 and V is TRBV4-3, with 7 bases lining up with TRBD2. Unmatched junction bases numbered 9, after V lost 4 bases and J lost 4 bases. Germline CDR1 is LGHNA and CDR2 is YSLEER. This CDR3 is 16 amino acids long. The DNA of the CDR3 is TGCGCCAGCAGCCCCCAGACTAGCCAGACCACCGGGGAGCTGTTTTTT. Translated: CASSPQTSQTTGELFF.

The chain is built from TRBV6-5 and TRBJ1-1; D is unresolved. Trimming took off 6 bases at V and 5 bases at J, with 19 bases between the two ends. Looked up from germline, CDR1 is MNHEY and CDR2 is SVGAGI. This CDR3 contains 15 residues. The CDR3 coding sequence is TGTGCCAGCAGGCACCACGGGGATAGGGCAACTGAAGCTTTCTTT. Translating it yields CASRHHGDRATEAFF.

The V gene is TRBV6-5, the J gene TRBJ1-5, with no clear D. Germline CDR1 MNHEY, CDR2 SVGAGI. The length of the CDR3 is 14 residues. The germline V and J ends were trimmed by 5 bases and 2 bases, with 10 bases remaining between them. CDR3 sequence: CASSESHGNQPQHF. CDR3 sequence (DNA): TGTGCCAGCAGTGAATCGCACGGCAATCAGCCCCAGCATTTT.

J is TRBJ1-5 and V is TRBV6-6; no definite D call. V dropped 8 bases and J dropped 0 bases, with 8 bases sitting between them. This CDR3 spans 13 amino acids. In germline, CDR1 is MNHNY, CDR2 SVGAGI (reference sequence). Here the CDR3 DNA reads TGTGCCAGCCAGGCGGATAGCAATCAGCCCCAGCATTTT. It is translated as CASQADSNQPQHF.

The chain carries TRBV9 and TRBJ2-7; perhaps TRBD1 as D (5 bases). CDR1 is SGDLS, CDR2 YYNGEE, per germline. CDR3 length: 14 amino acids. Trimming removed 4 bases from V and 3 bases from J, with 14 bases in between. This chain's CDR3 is CASSCPDRHYEQYV. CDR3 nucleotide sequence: TGTGCCAGCAGCTGCCCCGACAGACACTACGAGCAGTACGTC.

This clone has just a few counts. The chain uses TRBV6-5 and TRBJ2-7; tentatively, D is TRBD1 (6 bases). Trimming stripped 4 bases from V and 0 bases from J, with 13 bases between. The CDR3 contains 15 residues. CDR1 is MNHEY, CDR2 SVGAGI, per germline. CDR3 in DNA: TGTGCCAGCAGTTCGGCCCGACAGGCCTCCTACGAGCAGTACTTC. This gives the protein CASSSARQASYEQYF.

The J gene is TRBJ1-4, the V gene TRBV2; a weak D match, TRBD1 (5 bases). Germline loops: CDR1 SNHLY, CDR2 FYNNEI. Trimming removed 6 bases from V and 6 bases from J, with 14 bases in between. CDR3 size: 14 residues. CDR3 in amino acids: CASRPGTWDEKLFF. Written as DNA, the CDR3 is TGTGCCAGCAGGCCCGGGACGTGGGATGAAAAACTGTTTTTT.

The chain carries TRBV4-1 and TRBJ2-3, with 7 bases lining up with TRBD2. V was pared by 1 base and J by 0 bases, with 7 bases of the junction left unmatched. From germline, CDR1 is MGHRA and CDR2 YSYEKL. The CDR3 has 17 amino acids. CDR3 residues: CASSQGMLAASTDTQYF. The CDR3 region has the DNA TGCGCCAGCAGCCAAGGTATGCTAGCGGCAAGCACAGATACGCAGTATTTT.

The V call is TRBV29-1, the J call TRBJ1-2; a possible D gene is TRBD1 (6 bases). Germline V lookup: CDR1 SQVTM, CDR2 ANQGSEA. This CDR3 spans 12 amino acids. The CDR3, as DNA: TGCAGTGCGGGGGGGCCAATGAGCGGCTACACCTTC. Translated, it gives CSAGGPMSGYTF.

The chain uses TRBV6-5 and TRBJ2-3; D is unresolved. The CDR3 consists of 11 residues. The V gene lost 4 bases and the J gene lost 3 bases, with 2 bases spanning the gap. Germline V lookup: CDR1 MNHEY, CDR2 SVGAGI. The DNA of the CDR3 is TGTGCCAGCAGTTCTACAGATACGCAGTATTTT. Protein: CASSSTDTQYF.

The CDR3 coding sequence is TGCGCCAGCAGCCAAGATCGGGCGCAGAATGAAAAACTGTTTTTT. Translated, it gives CASSQDRAQNEKLFF. This chain connects TRBV4-3 to TRBJ1-4; no clear D. The germline V and J ends were trimmed by 0 bases and 5 bases, with 10 bases remaining between them. This CDR3 is built from 15 residues. Germline V lookup: CDR1 LGHNA, CDR2 YSLEER.

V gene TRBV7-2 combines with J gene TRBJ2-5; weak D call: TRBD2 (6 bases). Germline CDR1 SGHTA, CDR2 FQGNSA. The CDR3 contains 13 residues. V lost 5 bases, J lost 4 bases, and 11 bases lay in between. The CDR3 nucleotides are TGTGCCAGCAGCCGGGACTTTGGAGAGACCCAGTACTTC. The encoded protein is CASSRDFGETQYF.

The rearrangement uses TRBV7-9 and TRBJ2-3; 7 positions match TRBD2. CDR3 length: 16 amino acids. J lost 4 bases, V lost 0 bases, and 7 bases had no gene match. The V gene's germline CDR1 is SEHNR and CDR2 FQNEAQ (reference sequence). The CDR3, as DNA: TGTGCCAGCAGCTTAGCAGCGGGGAGTGACGCAGATACGCAGTATTTT. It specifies CASSLAAGSDADTQYF.

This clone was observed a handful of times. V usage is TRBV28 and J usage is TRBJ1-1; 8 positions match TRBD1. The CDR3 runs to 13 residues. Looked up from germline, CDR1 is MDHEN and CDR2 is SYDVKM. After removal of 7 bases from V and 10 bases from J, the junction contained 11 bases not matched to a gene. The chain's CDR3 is CASTGTGPRVAFF. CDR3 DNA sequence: TGTGCCAGCACCGGGACAGGCCCCCGGGTAGCTTTCTTT.

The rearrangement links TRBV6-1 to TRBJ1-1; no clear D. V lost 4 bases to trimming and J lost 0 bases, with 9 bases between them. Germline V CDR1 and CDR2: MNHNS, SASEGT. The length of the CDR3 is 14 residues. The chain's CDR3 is CASSVLGMNTEAFF. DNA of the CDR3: TGTGCCAGCAGTGTTCTGGGGATGAACACTGAAGCTTTCTTT.

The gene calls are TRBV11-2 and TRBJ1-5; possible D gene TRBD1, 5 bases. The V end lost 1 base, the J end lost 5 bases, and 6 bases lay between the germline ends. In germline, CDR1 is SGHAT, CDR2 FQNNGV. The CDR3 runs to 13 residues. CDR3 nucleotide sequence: TGTGCCAGCAGCTTAGCGGGGGATCAGCCCCAGCATTTT. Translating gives CASSLAGDQPQHF.

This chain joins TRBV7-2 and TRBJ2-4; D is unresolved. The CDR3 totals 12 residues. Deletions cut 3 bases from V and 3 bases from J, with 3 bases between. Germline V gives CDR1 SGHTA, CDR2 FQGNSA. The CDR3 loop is CASSLNKNIQYF. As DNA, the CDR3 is TGTGCCAGCAGCTTGAACAAAAACATTCAGTACTTC.

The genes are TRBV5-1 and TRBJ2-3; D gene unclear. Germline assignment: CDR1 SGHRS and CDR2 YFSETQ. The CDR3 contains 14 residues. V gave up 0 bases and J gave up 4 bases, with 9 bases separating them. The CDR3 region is CASSLVAGSDTQYF. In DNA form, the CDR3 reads TGCGCCAGCAGCTTGGTTGCAGGCTCAGATACGCAGTATTTT.

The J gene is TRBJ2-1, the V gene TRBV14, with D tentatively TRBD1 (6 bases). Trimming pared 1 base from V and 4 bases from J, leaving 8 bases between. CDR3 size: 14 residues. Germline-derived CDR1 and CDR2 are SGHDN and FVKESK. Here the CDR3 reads CASSQGGLYNEQFF. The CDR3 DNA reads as TGTGCCAGCAGCCAAGGGGGGCTGTACAATGAGCAGTTCTTC. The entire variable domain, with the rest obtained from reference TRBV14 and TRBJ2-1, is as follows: EAGVTQFPSHSVIEKGQTVTLRCDPISGHDNLYWYRRVMGKEIKFLLHFVKESKQDESGMPNNRFLAERTGGTYSTLKVQPAELEDSGVYFCASSQGGLYNEQFFGPGTRLTVL.

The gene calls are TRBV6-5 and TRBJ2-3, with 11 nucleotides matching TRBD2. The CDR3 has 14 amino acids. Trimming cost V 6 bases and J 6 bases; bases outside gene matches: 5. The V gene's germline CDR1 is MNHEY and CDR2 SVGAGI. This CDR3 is CASRDGLAGDTQYF. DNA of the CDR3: TGTGCCAGCAGGGACGGACTAGCGGGTGATACGCAGTATTTT.

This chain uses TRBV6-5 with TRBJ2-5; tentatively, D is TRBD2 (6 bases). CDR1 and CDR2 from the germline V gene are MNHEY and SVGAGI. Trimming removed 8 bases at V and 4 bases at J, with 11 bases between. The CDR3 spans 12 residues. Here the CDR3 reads CASSRGGETQYF. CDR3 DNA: TGTGCCAGCTCCCGGGGAGGAGAGACCCAGTACTTC.

The CDR3 loop is CASSPYQDRDEQYV. For the CDR3, the DNA is TGTGCCAGCAGCCCGTATCAAGACAGGGATGAGCAGTACGTC. V is TRBV9 and J is TRBJ2-7, with 7 bases aligning to TRBD1. Germline assignment: CDR1 SGDLS and CDR2 YYNGEE. CDR3 length: 14 amino acids. The junction had 11 bases not matched to a gene; V was cut back by 4 bases and J by 7 bases.